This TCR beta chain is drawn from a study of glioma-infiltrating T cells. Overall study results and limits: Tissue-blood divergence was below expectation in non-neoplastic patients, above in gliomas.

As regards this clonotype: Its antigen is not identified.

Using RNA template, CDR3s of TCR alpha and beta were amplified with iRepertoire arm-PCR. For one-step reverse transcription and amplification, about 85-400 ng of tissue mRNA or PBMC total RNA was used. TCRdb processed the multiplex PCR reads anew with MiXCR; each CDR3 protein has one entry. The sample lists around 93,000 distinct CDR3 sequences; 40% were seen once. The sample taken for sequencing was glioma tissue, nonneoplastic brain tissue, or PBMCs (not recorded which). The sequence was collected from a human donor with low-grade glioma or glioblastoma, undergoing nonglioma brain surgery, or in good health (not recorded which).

The chain's CDR3 is CASSFSQGGVDEQFF. In DNA, the CDR3 is TGTGCCAGCAGCTTTAGTCAGGGCGGGGTGGATGAGCAGTTCTTC. The chain links TRBV13 to TRBJ2-1, with D possibly TRBD2 on 6 matching bases. V was cut by 3 bases and J by 8 bases, with 17 bases left in between. Germline V lookup: CDR1 PRHDT, CDR2 FYEKMQ (reference sequence). The CDR3 length is 15 residues.